The 3 T cell receptor beta chains given below trace back to one sample, sequenced in a study of T cells in Graves' hyperthyroidism and ophthalmopathy (dated by TCRdb to the late 2010s). Library prep was done by multiplex PCR. TCRdb shows the sequencer as Illumina HiSeq 2000. Amplification of TCR beta CDR3 regions was carried out from RNA transcripts. A first-round RT-PCR of the TCR CDR3 used the HTBI primer set with the Qiagen OneStep RT-PCR kit. TCRdb's own reprocessing of the public reads used fastp at Q25 and MiXCR and kept productive beta chains. Every entry covers one CDR3 protein and lists the most common genes and DNA from its rows. The sample yields about 290,000 distinct CDR3 sequences; roughly 20% were counted once. Of the sample, about 35% is held by the ten largest clones. The source material was blood. The receptors originated from a man in his fifties with Graves' ophthalmopathy.

As concerns this clonotype: This may stem from a read error, because a much larger clone lies one nucleotide away. CDR3 DNA sequence: TGTGACAGCAGCCAAGGGGGCGAGCAGTACTTC. Protein product: CDSSQGGEQYF. The rearrangement uses TRBV3-1 and TRBJ2-7; D perhaps matches TRBD1 (6 bases). Germline-derived CDR1 and CDR2 are LGHDT and YNNKEL (reference sequence). CDR3 length: 11 amino acids.

The table lists this clonotype with a few counts. The chain employs TRBV19 and TRBJ1-1, with 8 bases that match TRBD1. CDR3 length equals 15 residues. J was trimmed by 4 bases and V by 7 bases; bases with no gene match: 11. The germline V gene has CDR1 LNHDA and CDR2 SQIVND (reference sequence). The CDR3 nucleotides read TGTGCCAGTACCCGAGAGGACAGGGTTGGCACTGAAGCTTTCTTT. Encoded protein: CASTREDRVGTEAFF.

This clonotype was counted a few times. The chain links TRBV29-1 to TRBJ2-7, with 8 bases aligning to TRBD1. The CDR3 contains 13 residues. Losses at the gene ends were 6 bases for V and 2 bases for J; bases not matched to a gene: 6. Germline assignment: CDR1 SQVTM and CDR2 ANQGSEA. CDR3 protein: CSVPIQGAYEQYF. CDR3 DNA: TGCAGCGTCCCCATACAGGGGGCCTACGAGCAGTACTTC.